The clone carrying this T cell receptor beta chain has more than one count but fewer than ten. Its antigen remains unidentified. Trimming removed 0 bases at V and 5 bases at J, with 10 bases between. This CDR3 is built from 14 residues. Germline lookup yields CDR1 LNHDA and CDR2 SQIVND (reference sequence). The source of the sample is a study of OX40 agonist ivuxolimab in advanced cancers. Study at large: With ivuxolimab, an agonistic anti-OX40 (CD134) antibody, patients were treated.

General observations from the study: Clones of CD4+ and CD8+ blood T cells grew by week 6 at doses of 0.1 to 3.0 mg/kg.

Only in-frame clones appear in the TCRdb table, and some are missing; sequencing was by immunoSEQ multiplex PCR. The table includes 65,000 to 75,000 clones, 75% to 85% detected once. Sequenced here: CD4+ or CD8+ T cells sorted from blood, sampled in a trial of the OX40 agonist ivuxolimab. The V call is TRBV19, the J call TRBJ1-2; tentative D call: TRBD1 (5 bases). The TCR comes from an adult with an advanced solid tumor such as melanoma, head and neck, liver or kidney cancer. The CDR3 nucleotides read TGTGCCAGTAGTATAGAACCAGGGCCATATGGCTACACCTTC. Its translation: CASSIEPGPYGYTF.